This T cell receptor beta chain was sequenced during a study of cytomegalovirus exposure and HLA in healthy donors. 60 Vbeta and 13 Jbeta primers were used in PCR. Profiled with immunoSEQ multiplex PCR; TCRdb holds only in-frame clones, not every one. This table has more than 140,000 clones, 77% appearing once. Germline V gives CDR1 LNHDA, CDR2 SQIVND (reference sequence). The V gene end was trimmed by 4 bases and the J gene end by 4 bases; junction bases not matched to a gene: 5. The length of the CDR3 is 14 residues. Turning to this clone: Its antigen is undetermined.

Study results and caveats: An analysis was carried out later, and it reportedly showed fewer N-insertions in an Asian-associated ancestry cluster than the approximately 610-donor mean.

The sample was PBMCs. The clonotype originates from a female donor in good health and CMV-seronegative. The chain joins TRBV19 to TRBJ1-2; 8 bases align to TRBD1. CDR3 in DNA: TGTGCCAGTAGTACAGCGGACAGGGTCTATGGCTACACCTTC. It specifies CASSTADRVYGYTF.